This is a list of T cell receptor beta chains from one sample in a study of response to subunit inactivated influenza vaccine. TCRdb re-derived calls from the RT-PCR reads in MiXCR, one entry per CDR3 protein. The sample has around 200,000 distinct CDR3 sequences; approximately 12% are singletons. These records were also assigned to another study, of T cells expressing NK-cell markers.

The specimen was CD8+ T cells sorted from PBMCs, collected 11 to 12 days after vaccination. Receptor source: a man between 50 and 59 years old who received an inactivated influenza vaccine. The CDR3 runs from the conserved cysteine through the conserved F or W. A D gene is named only where the DNA matches it firmly. Rows give clone size only sometimes, using once, few, many, or a class for an expanded clone.

cdr3_length d_call clone_size j_call v_call cdr3_aa cdr3_nt
14 TRBD2 - TRBJ2-7 TRBV28 CASSVAGTTYEQYF TGTGCCAGCAGCGTTGCCGGGACTACCTACGAGCAGTACTTC
14 - - TRBJ2-1 TRBV7-8 CASSLIPTYNEQFF TGTGCCAGCAGCTTAATTCCCACTTACAATGAGCAGTTCTTC
14 - many TRBJ2-5 TRBV7-9 CASSSPHSGETQYF TGTGCCAGCAGCAGTCCGCATTCGGGGGAGACCCAGTACTTC
15 TRBD2 few TRBJ2-7 TRBV7-6 CASSPLAGGADEQYF TGTGCCAGCAGCCCCTTAGCGGGAGGCGCGGACGAGCAGTACTTC
16 TRBD2 - TRBJ2-1 TRBV7-3 CASSQRTSGMYNEQFF TGTGCCAGCAGCCAACGGACTAGCGGGATGTACAATGAGCAGTTCTTC
17 - - TRBJ2-7 TRBV4-2 CASSQVMDYQSSYEQYF TGTGCCAGCAGCCAAGTCATGGACTACCAGAGCTCCTACGAGCAGTACTTC
17 TRBD2 few TRBJ2-1 TRBV3-1 CASSQGRGGALRGEQFF TGTGCCAGCAGCCAAGGGCGCGGGGGGGCTCTTAGGGGTGAGCAGTTCTTC
15 - - TRBJ2-3 TRBV14 CASSQDHPQTDTQYF TGTGCCAGCAGCCAAGATCACCCGCAGACAGATACGCAGTATTTT
15 - - TRBJ2-1 TRBV27 CASSFGQSSYNEQFF TGTGCCAGCAGTTTCGGACAGAGCTCCTACAATGAGCAGTTCTTC
15 - many TRBJ2-7 TRBV5-1 CASSLDGGLPYEQYF TGCGCCAGCAGCTTGGATGGCGGACTCCCCTACGAGCAGTACTTC
14 - - TRBJ1-1 TRBV28 CASSFSRLNTEAFF TGTGCCAGCAGTTTTAGCAGGCTGAACACTGAAGCTTTCTTT
14 - - TRBJ1-2 TRBV28 CASSFPGVAYGYTF TGTGCCAGCAGTTTTCCAGGGGTCGCCTATGGCTACACCTTC
13 - - TRBJ2-5 TRBV6-6 CASASGIKETQYF TGTGCCAGCGCCTCAGGGATCAAAGAGACCCAGTACTTC
12 - - TRBJ1-2 TRBV5-6 CASSAGHPGYTF TGTGCCAGCAGCGCGGGACATCCTGGCTACACCTTC
15 - few TRBJ2-2 TRBV4-2 CASSQEGRRRGELFF TGTGCCAGCAGCCAAGAGGGGCGGCGTCGCGGGGAGCTGTTTTTT
14 TRBD1 many TRBJ2-3 TRBV12-3/TRBV12-4 CASSDRGRTDTQYF TGTGCCAGCAGTGACAGGGGTCGCACAGATACGCAGTATTTT
17 TRBD1 many TRBJ2-5 TRBV29-1 CSVEASPGTGGKETQYF TGCAGCGTTGAAGCTTCTCCCGGGACAGGGGGGAAAGAGACCCAGTACTTC
16 TRBD2 - TRBJ2-7 TRBV20-1 CSANGLAGDISYEQYF TGCAGTGCAAACGGACTAGCGGGAGATATCTCCTACGAGCAGTACTTC
15 TRBD2 - TRBJ2-7 TRBV11-2 CASSLAAGGYYEQYF TGTGCCAGCAGCTTAGCGGCGGGGGGATACTACGAGCAGTACTTC
14 - many TRBJ2-3 TRBV12-3/TRBV12-4 CASGFGPGTDTQYF TGTGCCAGCGGGTTTGGACCCGGCACAGATACGCAGTATTTT
11 - - TRBJ1-1 TRBV7-9 CALTVGTEAFF TGTGCCTTGACGGTTGGGACTGAAGCTTTCTTT
13 - medium-sized TRBJ2-7 TRBV20-1 CSAARGTRYEQYF TGCAGTGCCGCCCGAGGGACCCGGTACGAGCAGTACTTC
11 - few TRBJ2-7 TRBV20-1 CSAREHYEQYF TGCAGTGCTAGAGAACACTACGAGCAGTACTTC
15 - - TRBJ2-2 TRBV9 CASSVGGNPTGELFF TGTGCCAGCAGCGTAGGAGGGAACCCCACCGGGGAGCTGTTTTTT
15 - - TRBJ2-7 TRBV6-5 CASSYGPALSYEQYF TGTGCCAGCAGTTACGGGCCCGCGCTTAGCTACGAGCAGTACTTC
18 - - TRBJ2-2 TRBV12-3/TRBV12-4 CASRGDTSGQINTGELFF TGTGCCAGCAGGGGGGACACGTCGGGGCAGATAAACACCGGGGAGCTGTTTTTT
15 - few TRBJ2-2 TRBV28 CASSLTGSNTGELFF TGTGCCAGCAGTCTCACAGGGTCGAACACCGGGGAGCTGTTTTTT
12 - - TRBJ2-7 TRBV12-3/TRBV12-4 CASSQNDYEQYF TGTGCCAGCAGTCAGAACGATTACGAGCAGTACTTC
15 - few TRBJ2-7 TRBV5-1 CASSLVSGKGYEQYF TGCGCCAGCAGCTTGGTGTCGGGTAAGGGCTACGAGCAGTACTTC
15 TRBD1 - TRBJ2-5 TRBV4-3 CASSQDTGERETQYF TGCGCCAGTAGCCAAGACACAGGGGAGCGAGAGACCCAGTACTTC
12 - few TRBJ1-5 TRBV7-9 CASSLEEQPQHF TGTGCCAGCAGCTTAGAGGAGCAACCCCAGCATTTT
11 - - TRBJ2-7 TRBV15 CATSSDSAEYF TGTGCCACCAGCAGTGATAGCGCCGAGTACTTC
13 - many TRBJ1-5 TRBV6-4 CASSEESNQPQHF TGTGCCAGCAGTGAGGAGAGCAATCAGCCCCAGCATTTT
15 TRBD2 few TRBJ2-7 TRBV7-9 CASSTGGGTTYEQYF TGTGCCAGCAGCACCGGGGGGGGAACTACCTACGAGCAGTACTTC
14 - - TRBJ2-5 TRBV27 CASSLTLGLTTQYF TGTGCCAGCAGTTTAACTTTGGGTCTGACGACCCAGTACTTC
16 TRBD2 - TRBJ2-3 TRBV7-2 CASSLVPGGPPDTQYF TGTGCCAGCAGCTTAGTACCGGGAGGGCCCCCAGATACGCAGTATTTT
13 - many TRBJ1-2 TRBV5-1 CASSLGQQYGYTF TGCGCCAGCAGCTTGGGACAGCAATATGGCTACACCTTC
11 - - TRBJ2-1 TRBV25-1 CAVRVYNEQFF TGTGCCGTGCGCGTCTACAATGAGCAGTTCTTC
16 TRBD1 - TRBJ2-2 TRBV15 CATSVPGQGLTGELFF TGTGCCACCAGCGTGCCGGGACAGGGGCTCACCGGGGAGCTGTTTTTT
17 TRBD1 - TRBJ2-2 TRBV5-1 CASSSSSGQGAPGELFF TGCGCCAGCAGCTCTTCCTCGGGACAGGGGGCCCCCGGGGAGCTGTTTTTT